This T cell receptor (beta chain) came from a study of CD8 T cells in Susac syndrome. Random hexamers primed reverse transcription of about 0.45 to 1 ug RNA. Each CDR3 protein is one row after TCRdb ran MiXCR on the immunoSEQ multiplex PCR reads. This sample has around 200,000 distinct CDR3 sequences; approximately 96% occur once, and the top ten carry approximately 0.09%. Regarding this clonotype: Its antigen is unidentified.

Overall study results and limits: In its TCR sequencing and HLA analysis, the study acknowledged that the number of individuals was relatively small.

From blood CD8+ and CD4+ T cells, the TCR beta chain was sequenced. TEMRA cells were FACS-enriched, unlike CD8+ and CD4+ T cells, which were negatively isolated. The receptor was isolated from a human donor with multiple sclerosis. Sequenced input: CD4+ T cells from PBMCs.

For the CDR3, the DNA is TGCGCCACCACCCGATTCACCGGGGAGCTGTTTTTT. This codes for CATTRFTGELFF. The gene calls are TRBV23-1 and TRBJ2-2; no clear D. TRBV23-1 is an open reading frame, and its role is uncertain. Trimming shortened V by 10 bases and J by 4 bases, and 10 bases separated the two germline ends. The CDR3 runs 12 residues.